This TCR beta chain was profiled in a study of beta chain features in type 1 diabetes. The study reverse transcribed the entire isolated RNA, so it sequenced expressed TCRB transcripts. TCRdb keeps only in-frame clones here, not all; method: immunoSEQ multiplex PCR. In the table there are fewer than 45,000 clones, 55% to 70% of which are singletons. Germline CDR1 and CDR2: SGHRS and YFSETQ. V lost 4 bases and J 4 bases, leaving 5 bases between the germline ends. The CDR3 has 12 amino acids. The sample was Tregs from blood. This clonotype was sampled from a woman aged 25 to 39 in good health. The genes are TRBV5-1 and TRBJ2-2; D gene unclear. In nucleotides, the CDR3 is TGCGCCAGCAGCAAGCGCACCGGGGAGCTGTTTTTT. Translating it yields CASSKRTGELFF.